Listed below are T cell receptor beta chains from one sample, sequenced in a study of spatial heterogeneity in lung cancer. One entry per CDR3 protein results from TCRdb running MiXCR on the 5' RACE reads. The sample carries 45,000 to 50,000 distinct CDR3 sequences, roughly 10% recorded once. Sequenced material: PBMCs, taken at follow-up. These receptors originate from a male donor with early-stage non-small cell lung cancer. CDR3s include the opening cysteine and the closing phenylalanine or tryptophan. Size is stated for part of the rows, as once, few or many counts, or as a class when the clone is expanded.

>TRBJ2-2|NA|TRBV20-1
CSARKTSGRAGELFF
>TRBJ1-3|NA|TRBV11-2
CASSPRAYSGNTIYF
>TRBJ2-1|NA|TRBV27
CASSSRQYNEQFF
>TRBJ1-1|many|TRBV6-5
CASSRRQGATEAFF
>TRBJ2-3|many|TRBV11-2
CASSLGTVGTQYF
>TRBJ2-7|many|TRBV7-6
CASSFSRDTEQYF
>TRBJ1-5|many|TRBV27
CASSLGRDQPQHF
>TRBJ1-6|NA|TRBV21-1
CASSSRHYNSPLHF
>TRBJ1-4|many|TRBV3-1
CASSQPGRVNEKLFF
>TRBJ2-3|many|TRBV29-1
CSVDQGPDTQYF
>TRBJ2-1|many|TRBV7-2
CASSPDRINEQFF
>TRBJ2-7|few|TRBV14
CASSQELAGAEQYF
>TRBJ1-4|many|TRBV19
CASKPGGHTNEKLFF
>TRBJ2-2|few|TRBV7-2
CASSPRLAGNTGELFF
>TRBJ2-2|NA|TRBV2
CASNLVRPGELFF
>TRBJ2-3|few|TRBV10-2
CASRVGTSPAYTDTQYF